Sequencing of this T cell receptor (beta chain) was carried out in a study of blood T cell repertoires in COVID-19. Sequencing used immunoSEQ multiplex PCR; TCRdb keeps in-frame clones, though not all of them. The sample shows more than 150,000 clones, 65% to 85% of them seen only once. The length of the CDR3 is 14 residues. After removal of 3 bases from V and 6 bases from J, the junction contained 5 bases not matched to a gene. Germline CDR1 and CDR2: MNHEY and SVGEGT. The rearrangement joins TRBV6-2 or TRBV6-3 to TRBJ1-1, with TRBD1 identical over 9 bases. Sequencing was done on a sample of peripheral blood. The clonotype comes from a woman in her sixties or seventies with acute or convalescent COVID-19. The CDR3 loop reads CASSYNRGRAEAFF. CDR3 bases: TGTGCCAGCAGTTATAACAGGGGGCGGGCTGAAGCTTTCTTT.